This is a list of T cell receptor beta chains from one sample in a study of blood T cell repertoires in COVID-19. Here immunoSEQ multiplex PCR was the method, and the copy in TCRdb shows in-frame clones only, minus some. The sample lists about 72,000 clones, about nine tenths occurring once. The sample comprised peripheral blood. These receptors were obtained from a woman in her sixties with acute or convalescent COVID-19. Both conserved end residues are part of each CDR3. Each record gives: clone size, CDR3 length, D gene, V gene, J gene, CDR3 protein, CDR3 DNA. The D gene is left open where the match is weak. Size tells how often a clone was seen (once, few, many) or the class of an expanded clone, and some rows leave it out.

-,14,-,TRBV2,TRBJ1-2,CASSRESGYRGYTF,TGTGCCAGCAGTAGGGAGTCGGGGTATCGGGGCTACACCTTC
-,14,-,TRBV7-9,TRBJ2-7,CASSLVTGSYEQYF,TGTGCCAGCAGCTTGGTTACAGGGTCCTACGAGCAGTACTTC
-,15,TRBD2,TRBV7-2,TRBJ2-1,CASSPLAGPYNEQFF,TGTGCCAGCAGTCCTTTAGCGGGACCTTACAATGAGCAGTTCTTC
-,17,TRBD2,TRBV4-2,TRBJ2-2,CASSQVSSGANTGELFF,TGTGCCAGCAGCCAAGTTTCTAGCGGGGCGAACACCGGGGAGCTGTTTTTT
-,16,TRBD2,TRBV6-5,TRBJ2-7,CASSYSGTSGGYEQYF,TGTGCCAGCAGTTACTCCGGGACTAGCGGGGGGTACGAGCAGTACTTC
-,15,-,TRBV3-1/TRBV3-2,TRBJ1-2,CASSPSRTRFGGYTF,TGTGCCAGCAGCCCGAGTCGGACAAGGTTTGGTGGCTACACCTTC
-,14,-,TRBV30,TRBJ1-3,CAWSGDYSGNTIYF,TGTGCCTGGAGTGGAGACTACTCTGGAAACACCATATATTTT
few,12,-,TRBV29-1,TRBJ2-7,CSVGGGTYEQYF,TGCAGCGTTGGGGGCGGGACCTACGAGCAGTACTTC
-,14,-,TRBV28,TRBJ2-7,CASSFTGGPYEQYF,TGTGCCAGCAGTTTTACCGGGGGGCCCTACGAGCAGTACTTC
-,14,TRBD1,TRBV18,TRBJ1-1,CASSPRQGVGEAFF,TGTGCCAGCTCACCACGACAGGGGGTCGGTGAAGCTTTCTTT
-,15,TRBD1,TRBV18,TRBJ1-2,CASSPPGQGVHGYTF,TGTGCCAGCTCACCACCAGGCCAGGGGGTACATGGCTACACCTTC
-,14,TRBD1,TRBV5-4,TRBJ2-5,CASSPGQPQETQYF,TGTGCCAGCAGCCCGGGACAGCCCCAAGAGACCCAGTACTTC
-,15,-,TRBV5-1,TRBJ1-6,CASSLGQSYNSPLHF,TGCGCCAGCAGCTTGGGGCAGTCCTATAATTCACCCCTCCACTTT
once,15,TRBD1,TRBV5-1,TRBJ2-3,CASSLRDSSTDTQYF,TGCGCCAGCAGCTTGAGGGACAGTAGCACAGATACGCAGTATTTT
-,14,-,TRBV18,TRBJ2-3,CASSLDRYTDTQYF,TGTGCCAGCTCACTAGACAGATACACAGATACGCAGTATTTT
once,14,-,TRBV28,TRBJ1-2,CASSLPDSLYGYTF,TGTGCCAGCAGTTTACCAGACAGTCTCTATGGCTACACCTTC
-,13,-,TRBV15,TRBJ2-5,CATMRGYQETQYF,TGTGCCACCATGCGAGGGTACCAAGAGACCCAGTACTTC
-,17,TRBD1,TRBV7-6,TRBJ1-2,CASSTRQGGGANYGYTF,TGTGCCAGCAGCACCCGACAGGGAGGAGGAGCTAACTATGGCTACACCTTC
-,14,-,TRBV5-6,TRBJ1-5,CASSLGQREQPQHF,TGTGCCAGCAGCTTGGGGCAGCGAGAACAGCCCCAGCATTTT
few,12,-,TRBV3-1/TRBV3-2,TRBJ1-5,CASSQAGQPQHF,TGTGCCAGCAGCCAAGCGGGTCAGCCCCAGCATTTT
-,15,TRBD2,TRBV4-1,TRBJ2-1,CASSLGLAGGDEQFF,TGCGCCAGCAGCCTGGGGCTAGCGGGGGGGGATGAGCAGTTCTTC
-,14,-,TRBV10-3,TRBJ1-6,CAISEGIGGSPLHF,TGTGCCATCAGTGAGGGGATCGGGGGTTCACCCCTCCACTTT
-,11,TRBD2,TRBV29-1,TRBJ2-7,CSAWTRLEQYF,TGCAGCGCATGGACTAGGCTCGAGCAGTACTTC
-,13,TRBD2,TRBV29-1,TRBJ2-5,CSVGSVGGETQYF,TGCAGCGTTGGCTCTGTGGGGGGGGAGACCCAGTACTTC
-,16,-,TRBV5-1,TRBJ2-3,CASSLALAESTDTQYF,TGCGCCAGCAGCTTGGCCTTGGCGGAGAGCACAGATACGCAGTATTTT
-,14,TRBD2,TRBV6-2/TRBV6-3,TRBJ2-4,CASSPRSGDGIQYF,TGTGCCAGCAGTCCCCGTAGCGGGGACGGCATTCAGTACTTC
-,18,-,TRBV7-5,TRBJ1-2,CARSVPGTGGSVDYGYTF,TGTGCCAGAAGCGTGCCCGGGACAGGGGGCTCGGTCGACTATGGCTACACCTTC
once,12,-,TRBV5-4,TRBJ2-1,CASSLPGNEQFF,TGTGCCAGCAGCTTGCCGGGAAATGAGCAGTTCTTC
-,19,TRBD2,TRBV7-8,TRBJ2-3,CASSYQGGGARLRTDTQYF,TGTGCCAGCAGCTATCAGGGCGGGGGGGCCAGACTCCGCACAGATACGCAGTATTTT
-,13,-,TRBV29-1,TRBJ2-1,CSVEAAQYNEQFF,TGCAGCGTTGAGGCCGCCCAATACAATGAGCAGTTCTTC
many,12,-,TRBV5-6,TRBJ1-2,CASSLAGYGYTF,TGTGCCAGCAGCTTGGCAGGGTATGGCTACACCTTC
-,16,-,TRBV28,TRBJ2-5,CASSLPTPGDQETQYF,TGTGCCAGCAGTTTGCCAACCCCGGGGGACCAAGAGACCCAGTACTTC
few,12,-,TRBV6-1,TRBJ2-7,CASSHTGYEQYF,TGTGCCAGCAGCCATACAGGGTACGAGCAGTACTTC
-,16,TRBD1,TRBV9,TRBJ2-2,CASSVEGAGNDGELFF,TGTGCCAGCAGCGTAGAGGGGGCAGGAAACGACGGGGAGCTGTTTTTT
-,16,-,TRBV4-2,TRBJ1-2,CASSRNKGREDYGYTF,TGTGCCAGCAGCCGCAACAAGGGGCGCGAGGACTATGGCTACACCTTC
-,20,TRBD2,TRBV15,TRBJ2-1,CATSRDRFLAGGQFYNEQFF,TGTGCCACCAGCAGAGATAGGTTCCTAGCGGGGGGCCAATTTTACAATGAGCAGTTCTTC
-,15,-,TRBV2,TRBJ2-5,CASSLDRIPQETQYF,TGTGCCAGCAGTTTAGACAGGATCCCCCAAGAGACCCAGTACTTC
few,14,TRBD1,TRBV5-1,TRBJ2-4,CASSPGQGRNIQYF,TGCGCCAGCAGCCCCGGACAGGGGAGGAACATTCAGTACTTC
-,14,-,TRBV7-8,TRBJ1-6,CASSLGGVHSPLHF,TGTGCCAGCAGCTTAGGAGGAGTTCATTCACCCCTCCACTTT
-,15,-,TRBV7-9,TRBJ1-3,CASSLAGQSGNTIYF,TGTGCCAGCAGCTTAGCGGGGCAGTCTGGAAACACCATATATTTT
-,15,-,TRBV6-5,TRBJ1-4,CASSQGRLANEKLFF,TGTGCCAGCAGTCAGGGGAGATTGGCTAATGAAAAACTGTTTTTT